This TCR beta chain is from a study of shared clonotypes between healthy human individuals. Background on the study: Each donor contributed plates that comprised three CD4 naive, three CD4 memory, two CD8 naive and one CD8 memory. Study-level findings and limits: Expectations were that clonotype sharing among donors would be affected by sequencing depth. Shared across a few donors were 5% to 6% of the naive CD4 clonotypes.

As to this clone: Antigen specificity is unknown.

Deep-level running was used for the assay. Sequenced by immunoSEQ multiplex PCR; TCRdb stores in-frame clones only, minus some. The data show about 2 million clones, 95% seen once. CDR1 MDHEN and CDR2 SYDVKM come from the germline V gene. The CDR3 totals 12 residues. The V and J ends lost 6 bases and 6 bases, in that order; junction bases with no gene match: 5. J is TRBJ2-7 and V is TRBV28; 7 positions agree with TRBD2. The sample consisted of naive CD4+ T cells sorted from blood. Described subset: CD45RA+ positively selected. This TCR was sampled from a man between 18 and 29 years old in good health. The CDR3 nucleotides are TGTGCCAGCAGCTGGGGGGGTTCCGAGCAGTACTTC. It translates to CASSWGGSEQYF.